This T cell receptor (beta chain) was retrieved from a study of blood T cell repertoires in COVID-19. Whole-study context: The United States, Italy and Spain provided the acute and convalescent COVID-19 samples. PBMCs, B-cell-depleted T cells, or T cells provided the cDNA or gDNA that made up the material.

V was shortened by 4 bases and J by 6 bases, with 14 bases between the two germline ends. The CDR3 sequence is 14 residues long. Germline V gives CDR1 MNHEY, CDR2 SVGAGI. Authors' analysis steps: Amplification from reference gene primers served as the basis for estimated nucleated cell counts. This table comes from immunoSEQ multiplex PCR, and its TCRdb copy is limited to in-frame clones, with some not included. V and J calls and clone size are given by that table; D and trimming were obtained from the DNA. Of 59,000 or so clones listed, around 80% were seen once; the top ten hold 7.2%. V gene TRBV6-5 combines with J gene TRBJ2-3; the D gene is possibly TRBD2 (6 bases). The TCR sequence derives from a man aged 55 to 70 with acute or convalescent COVID-19. Material for sequencing was peripheral blood. In DNA form, the CDR3 reads TGTGCCAGCAGTTCCGGGACTCCAGGGGATACGCAGTATTTT. Protein sequence: CASSSGTPGDTQYF.